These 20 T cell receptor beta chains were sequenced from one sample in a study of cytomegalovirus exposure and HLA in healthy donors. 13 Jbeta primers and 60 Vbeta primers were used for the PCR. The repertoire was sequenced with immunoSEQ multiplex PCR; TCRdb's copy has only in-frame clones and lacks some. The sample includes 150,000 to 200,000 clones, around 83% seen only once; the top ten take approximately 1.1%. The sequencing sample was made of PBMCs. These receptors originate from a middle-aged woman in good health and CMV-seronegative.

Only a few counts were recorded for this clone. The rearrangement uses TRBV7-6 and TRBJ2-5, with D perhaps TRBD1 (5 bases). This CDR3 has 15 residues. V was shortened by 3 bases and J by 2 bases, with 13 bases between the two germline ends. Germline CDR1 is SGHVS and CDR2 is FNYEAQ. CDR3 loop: CASSFGGAGQETQYF. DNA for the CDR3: TGTGCCAGCAGCTTTGGTGGGGCAGGGCAAGAGACCCAGTACTTC.

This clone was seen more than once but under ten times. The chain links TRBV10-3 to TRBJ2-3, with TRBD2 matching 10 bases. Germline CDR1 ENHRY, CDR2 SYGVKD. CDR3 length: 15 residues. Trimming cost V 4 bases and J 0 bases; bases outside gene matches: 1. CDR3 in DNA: TGTGCCATCAGTGGGGGACTAGCGAGCACAGATACGCAGTATTTT. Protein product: CAISGGLASTDTQYF.

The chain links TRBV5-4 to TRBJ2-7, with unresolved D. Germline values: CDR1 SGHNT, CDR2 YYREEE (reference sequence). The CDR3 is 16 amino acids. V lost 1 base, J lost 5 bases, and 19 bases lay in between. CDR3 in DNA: TGTGCCAGCAGCTTGTCGCAGATGAGGCCCCGGGACGAGCAGTACTTC. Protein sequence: CASSLSQMRPRDEQYF.

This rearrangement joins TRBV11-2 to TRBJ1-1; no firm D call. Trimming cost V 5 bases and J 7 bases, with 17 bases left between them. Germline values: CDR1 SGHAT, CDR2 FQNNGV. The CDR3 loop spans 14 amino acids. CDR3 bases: TGTGCCAGCAGCCCACAGACGGCTATAGTTGAAGCTTTCTTT. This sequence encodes CASSPQTAIVEAFF. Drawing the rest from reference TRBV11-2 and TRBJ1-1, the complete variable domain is EAGVAQSPRYKIIEKRQSVAFWCNPISGHATLYWYQQILGQGPKLLIQFQNNGVVDDSQLPKDRFSAERLKGVDSTLKIQPAKLEDSAVYLCASSPQTAIVEAFFGQGTRLTVV.

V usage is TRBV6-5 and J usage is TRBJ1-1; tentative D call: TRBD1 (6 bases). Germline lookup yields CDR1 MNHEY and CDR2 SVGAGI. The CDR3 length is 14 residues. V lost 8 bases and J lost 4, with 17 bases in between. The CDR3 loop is CASVLLGARTEAFF. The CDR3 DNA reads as TGTGCCAGCGTCCTTTTGGGGGCGCGCACTGAAGCTTTCTTT.

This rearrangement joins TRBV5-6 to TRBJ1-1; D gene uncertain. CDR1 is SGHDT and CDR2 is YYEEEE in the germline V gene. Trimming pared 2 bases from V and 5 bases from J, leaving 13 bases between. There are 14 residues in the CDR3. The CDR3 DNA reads TGTGCCAGCAGCTTCGGAGGGTTGGGGACTGAAGCTTTCTTT. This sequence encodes CASSFGGLGTEAFF.

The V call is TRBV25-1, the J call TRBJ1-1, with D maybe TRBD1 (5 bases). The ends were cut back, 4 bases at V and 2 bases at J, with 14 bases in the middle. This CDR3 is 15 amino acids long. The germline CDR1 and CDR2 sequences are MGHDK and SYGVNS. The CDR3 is CASSALGGGNTEAFF. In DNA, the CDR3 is TGTGCCAGCAGTGCCCTTGGGGGAGGAAACACTGAAGCTTTCTTT.

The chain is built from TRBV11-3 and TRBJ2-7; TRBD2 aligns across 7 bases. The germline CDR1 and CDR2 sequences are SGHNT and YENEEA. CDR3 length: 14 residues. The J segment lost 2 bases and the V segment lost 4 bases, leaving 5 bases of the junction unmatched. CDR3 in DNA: TGTGCCAGCAGCTCCACCGGACTAGCCTACGAGCAGTACTTC. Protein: CASSSTGLAYEQYF.

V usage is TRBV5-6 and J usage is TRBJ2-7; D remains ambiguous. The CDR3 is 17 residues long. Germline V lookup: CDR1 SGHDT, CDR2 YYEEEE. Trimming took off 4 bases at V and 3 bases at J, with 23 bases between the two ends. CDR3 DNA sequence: TGTGCCAGCAGCCCTCCCCCTGGCCCCAACTACTACTACGAGCAGTACTTC. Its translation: CASSPPPGPNYYYEQYF.

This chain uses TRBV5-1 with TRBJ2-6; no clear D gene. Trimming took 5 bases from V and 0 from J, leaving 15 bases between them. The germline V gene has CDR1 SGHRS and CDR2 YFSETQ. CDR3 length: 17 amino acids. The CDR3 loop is CASSLPKSRSGANVLTF. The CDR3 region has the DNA TGCGCCAGCAGTTTACCTAAATCGCGCTCTGGGGCCAACGTCCTGACTTTC.

The CDR3 region is CASSHGQGTPSTDTQYF. The DNA for the CDR3 is TGTGCCAGCAGCCATGGACAGGGGACTCCTAGCACAGATACGCAGTATTTT. The chain links TRBV4-2 to TRBJ2-3; 9 positions match TRBD1. Germline loops: CDR1 LGHNA, CDR2 YNFKEQ. The CDR3 is 17 amino acids. V lost 3 bases, J lost 0 bases, and 7 bases stayed unmatched.

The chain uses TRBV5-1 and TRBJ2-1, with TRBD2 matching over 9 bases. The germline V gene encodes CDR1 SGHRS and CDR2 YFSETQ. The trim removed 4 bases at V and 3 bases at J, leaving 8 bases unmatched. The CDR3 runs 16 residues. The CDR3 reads CASSGSGRFLYNEQFF. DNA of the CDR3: TGCGCCAGCAGCGGTAGCGGGAGATTCCTCTACAATGAGCAGTTCTTC.

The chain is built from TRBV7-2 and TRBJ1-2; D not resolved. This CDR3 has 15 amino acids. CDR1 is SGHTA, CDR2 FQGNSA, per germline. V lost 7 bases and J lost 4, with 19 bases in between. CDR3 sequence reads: CASTPVLGRSYGYTF. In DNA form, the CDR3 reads TGTGCCAGCACCCCCGTTTTAGGGAGGAGCTATGGCTACACCTTC.

In DNA, the CDR3 is TGTGCCAGCCGAAATGGACGGGAGCAGGGGGAGCTGTTTTTT. The encoded protein is CASRNGREQGELFF. V is TRBV6-1 and J is TRBJ2-2, with D maybe TRBD2 (6 bases). This CDR3 is 14 amino acids long. V lost 8 bases to trimming and J lost 8 bases, with 18 bases between them. Germline lookup yields CDR1 MNHNS and CDR2 SASEGT.

CDR3 in amino acids: CASSRPGAGILGNEQFF. Written as DNA, the CDR3 is TGTGCCAGCAGCCGTCCAGGAGCGGGGATTCTTGGGAATGAGCAGTTCTTC. The chain couples TRBV21-1 to TRBJ2-1; the table's D call, TRBD2, has no DNA check behind it. TRBV21-1 is termed a pseudogene. The CDR3 runs 17 residues.

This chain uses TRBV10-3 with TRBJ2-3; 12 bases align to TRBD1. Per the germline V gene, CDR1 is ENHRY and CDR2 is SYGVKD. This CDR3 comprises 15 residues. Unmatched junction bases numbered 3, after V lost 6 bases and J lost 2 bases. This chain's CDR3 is CAIRGQGANTDTQYF. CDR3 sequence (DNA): TGTGCCATCAGGGGACAGGGGGCGAACACAGATACGCAGTATTTT.

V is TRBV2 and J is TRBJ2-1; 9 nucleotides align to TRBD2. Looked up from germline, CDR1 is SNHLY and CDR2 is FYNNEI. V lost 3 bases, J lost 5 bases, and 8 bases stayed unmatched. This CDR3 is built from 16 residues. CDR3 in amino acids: CASSEPGLAQNNEQFF. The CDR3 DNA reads TGTGCCAGCAGTGAGCCGGGACTAGCACAAAACAATGAGCAGTTCTTC.

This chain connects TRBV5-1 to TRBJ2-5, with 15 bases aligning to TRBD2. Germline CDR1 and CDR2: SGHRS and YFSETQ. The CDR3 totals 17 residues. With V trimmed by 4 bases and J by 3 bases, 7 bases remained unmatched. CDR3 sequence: CASSPRTSGRAKETQYF. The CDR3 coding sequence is TGCGCCAGCAGCCCGCGGACTAGCGGGAGGGCGAAAGAGACCCAGTACTTC.

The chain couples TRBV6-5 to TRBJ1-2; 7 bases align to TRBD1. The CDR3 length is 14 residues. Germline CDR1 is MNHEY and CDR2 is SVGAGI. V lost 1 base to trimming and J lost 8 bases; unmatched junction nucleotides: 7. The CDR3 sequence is CASSYYRGRSGYTF. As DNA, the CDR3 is TGTGCCAGCAGTTACTACAGGGGTAGGTCCGGCTACACCTTC.

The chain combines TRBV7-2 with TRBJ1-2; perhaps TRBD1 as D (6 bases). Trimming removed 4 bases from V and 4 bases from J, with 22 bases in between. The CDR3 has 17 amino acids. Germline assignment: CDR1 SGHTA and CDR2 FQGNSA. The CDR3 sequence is CASSSTPTRRGAYGYTF. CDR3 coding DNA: TGTGCCAGCAGCTCAACCCCCACGCGCAGGGGCGCCTATGGCTACACCTTC. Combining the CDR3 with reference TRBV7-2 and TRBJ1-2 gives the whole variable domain GAGVSQSPSNKVTEKGKDVELRCDPISGHTALYWYRQSLGQGLEFLIYFQGNSAPDKSGLPSDRFSAERTGGSVSTLTIQRTQQEDSAVYLCASSSTPTRRGAYGYTFGSGTRLTVV.